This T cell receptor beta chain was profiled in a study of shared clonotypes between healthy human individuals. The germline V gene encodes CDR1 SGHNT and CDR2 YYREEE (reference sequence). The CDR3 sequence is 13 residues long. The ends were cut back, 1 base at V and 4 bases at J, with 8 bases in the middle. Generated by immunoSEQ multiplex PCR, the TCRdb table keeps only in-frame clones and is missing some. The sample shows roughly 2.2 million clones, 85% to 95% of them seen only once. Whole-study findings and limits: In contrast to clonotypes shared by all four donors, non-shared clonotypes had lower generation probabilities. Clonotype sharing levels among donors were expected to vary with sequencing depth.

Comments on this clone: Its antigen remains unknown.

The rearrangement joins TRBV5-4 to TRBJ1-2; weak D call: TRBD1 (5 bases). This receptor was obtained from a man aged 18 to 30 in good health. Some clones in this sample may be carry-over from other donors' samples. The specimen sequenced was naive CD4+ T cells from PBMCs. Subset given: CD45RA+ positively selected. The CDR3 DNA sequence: TGTGCCAGCAGCTTGCAGGGCCTCTATGGCTACACCTTC. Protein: CASSLQGLYGYTF.